The 5 T cell receptor beta chains in this list originate from one sample, sequenced in a study of cytomegalovirus exposure and HLA in healthy donors. PCR was performed using 60 Vbeta and 13 Jbeta primers. The protocol was immunoSEQ multiplex PCR, while the TCRdb copy is restricted to in-frame clones and leaves out a portion. The table shows around 130,000 clones, with 7% to 9.5% occurring only once. Sequencing was performed on PBMCs. All receptors come from a woman aged 40-49 years in good health and CMV-seropositive.

The count of this clone is one. The V gene is TRBV5-6, the J gene TRBJ2-5; 7 bases are shared with TRBD2. The CDR3 sequence is 16 residues long. The V gene's germline CDR1 is SGHDT and CDR2 YYEEEE. With 0 bases clipped from V and 2 bases from J, the junction kept 7 bases outside the gene matches. CDR3 DNA sequence: TGTGCCAGCAGCTTGGTGGGGGGGGTGCTTCAAGAGACCCAGTACTTC. Translated: CASSLVGGVLQETQYF.

This clone has just a few counts. The chain employs TRBV5-1 and TRBJ2-7; possible D gene TRBD1, 6 bases. Germline CDR1 SGHRS, CDR2 YFSETQ. The CDR3 extends over 13 amino acids. V was pared by 4 bases and J by 3 bases, with 11 bases between. The CDR3 DNA follows: TGCGCCAGCAGCCCGGGACAAAGCTACGAGCAGTACTTC. Its translation: CASSPGQSYEQYF.

In its sample, this clone was seen a few times. In DNA, the CDR3 is TGTGCTAGTGGTCTCGAACAGGGACAAGGAAACACCATATATTTT. This codes for CASGLEQGQGNTIYF. V and J are TRBV12-5 and TRBJ1-3; perhaps TRBD1 as D (6 bases). Germline CDR1 and CDR2: LGHNT and FRNRAP. The CDR3 has 15 residues. Trimming removed 5 bases at V and 4 bases at J, with 15 bases between. The whole variable domain, remainder taken from reference TRBV12-5 and TRBJ1-3, is DARVTQTPRHKVTEMGQEVTMRCQPILGHNTVFWYRQTMMQGLELLAYFRNRAPLDDSGMPKDRFSAEMPDATLATLKIQPSEPRDSAVYFCASGLEQGQGNTIYFGEGSWLTVV.

This clone occurred a few times. The chain uses TRBV5-6 and TRBJ1-2; no clear D gene. CDR1 and CDR2 from the germline V gene are SGHDT and YYEEEE. The CDR3 sequence is 12 residues long. V was pared by 0 bases and J by 7 bases, with 7 bases between. The CDR3, as DNA: TGTGCCAGCAGCTTGGTGGGAGTTGGCTACACCTTC. Translation: CASSLVGVGYTF.

J is TRBJ2-7 and V is TRBV6-4; 9 bases match TRBD1. CDR3 size: 14 residues. Germline-derived CDR1 and CDR2 are MRHNA and SNTAGT. V lost 8 bases, J lost 2 bases, and 7 bases stayed unmatched. CDR3 sequence: CASVAGTGPYEQYF. The CDR3 coding sequence is TGTGCCAGCGTTGCCGGGACAGGGCCCTACGAGCAGTACTTC.